This TCR beta chain comes out of a study of blood T cell repertoires in COVID-19. Across the whole study: Whether acute or convalescent, the COVID-19 samples came from the United States, Italy and Spain. The cDNA or gDNA used as material had been derived from T cells, B-cell-depleted T cells, or PBMCs.

Seattle patients were enrolled during active infection and followed longitudinally. The table came from immunoSEQ multiplex PCR; TCRdb's copy has only in-frame clones and leaves some out. The sample consists of hundreds of thousands of clones, roughly 88% of them appearing once. Germline V gives CDR1 SGHRS, CDR2 YFSETQ. CDR3 length: 16 amino acids. Trimming took 2 bases from V and 4 from J, leaving 15 bases between them. This chain uses TRBV5-1 with TRBJ2-2, with D tentatively TRBD1 (6 bases). Sequenced sample: peripheral blood. This receptor was taken from a woman between 65 and 79 years old with COVID-19, enrolled during active disease. The CDR3 spells CASSFGNRALTGELFF. CDR3 in DNA: TGCGCCAGCAGCTTTGGGAACAGGGCACTCACCGGGGAGCTGTTTTTT.